This entry features one T cell receptor beta chain sequence. Its antigen is still unknown. The entry originates in a study of neoadjuvant anti-PD-1 for oral cavity cancer. Study as a whole: Patients without progression received a fourth nivolumab dose around day 43, then surgical resection on days 50-56. Study observations and caveats: TCR analyses covered only a few patients per response group. Higher pretreatment Treg/Th17 ratios tracked higher pretreatment blood clonality.

This table comes from immunoSEQ multiplex PCR, and its TCRdb copy is limited to in-frame clones, with some not included. This sample has fewer than 35,000 clones, with approximately 90% found just once. CDR1 SGHAT and CDR2 FQNNGV come from the germline V gene. With 1 base removed from V and 6 bases from J, the gap between germline ends came to 13 bases. The CDR3 is 14 residues long. Patients had HPV-negative, locally advanced oral cavity squamous cell carcinoma. This sequence was found in a person aged 40 to 85 with oral cavity squamous cell carcinoma. The chain combines TRBV11-2 with TRBJ2-7; perhaps TRBD1 as D (5 bases). This specimen consisted of PBMCs, obtained before nivolumab (anti-PD-1) treatment. As DNA, the CDR3 is TGTGCCAGCAGCTTAGTCCAGGGTTCACCCGAGCAGTACTTC. Amino acids: CASSLVQGSPEQYF.